This passage covers 22 T cell receptor beta chains from one sample sequenced in a study of human CD8 memory T cell subsets. Generation of TCR beta libraries used UMI-labeled 5' RACE. TCRdb re-called the 5' RACE reads; every CDR3 protein appears as one record, without DNA. This sample's table has just under 5,000 distinct CDR3 sequences. Sequencing input: CD8+ effector memory T cells (TEM) sorted from PBMCs. Subset denoted: effector memory CD8 T cells, CCR7- CD45RO+ CD95+. The receptors were sampled from a human donor in good health.

Its frequency marks this clonotype as medium-sized (0.01 to 0.1%). The chain is built from TRBV4-3 and TRBJ1-1. Germline V gene data show CDR1 as LGHNA and CDR2 as YSLEER. The CDR3 length is 14 residues. CDR3 residues: CASSQESLNTEAFF.

According to its frequency, this clonotype is medium-sized (0.01 to 0.1%). CDR3 residues: CASSEGTGGNEQFF. The chain joins TRBV6-4 to TRBJ2-1; TCRdb outputs TRBD1, but without DNA this stays unchecked. The CDR3 totals 14 residues. Germline V gene lookup returns CDR1 MRHNA and CDR2 SNTAGT.

The chain joins TRBV20-1 to TRBJ2-2. CDR1 is DFQATT, CDR2 SNEGSKA, per germline (reference sequence). This CDR3 contains 15 residues. The CDR3 region is CSASPFYTDTGELFF.

This clonotype is identified as medium-sized (0.01 to 0.1%) from frequency. The V and J genes are TRBV6-1 and TRBJ1-1. Per the germline V gene, CDR1 is MNHNS and CDR2 is SASEGT. This CDR3 is built from 14 residues. The CDR3: CASSVPTLSTEAFF.

The chain joins TRBV4-2 to TRBJ2-3. This CDR3 is built from 15 residues. CDR1 and CDR2 (germline): LGHNA, YNFKEQ. CDR3 amino acids: CASSQVLTDADTQYF.

The rearrangement joins TRBV27 to TRBJ2-1; without DNA, the TCRdb call of TRBD1 cannot be checked. The CDR3 has 15 amino acids. Germline lookup yields CDR1 MNHEY and CDR2 SMNVEV (reference sequence). This CDR3 reads CASSLSAGTHNEQFF.

The V call is TRBV27, the J call TRBJ2-1; the TCRdb call, TRBD2, lacks DNA for checking. The CDR3 covers 18 residues. The germline V gene has CDR1 MNHEY and CDR2 SMNVEV (reference sequence). The CDR3: CASSLLVGEWGSYNEQFF.

The chain recombines TRBV12-3 or TRBV12-4 with TRBJ2-1; TCRdb indicates TRBD1, and absent DNA this call remains unverified. The CDR3 loop spans 20 amino acids. The CDR3 sequence: CASSSRTGGLSPSSYNEQFF.

V usage is TRBV20-1 and J usage is TRBJ1-1; TCRdb names TRBD1, which stays unverified in the absence of DNA. The germline V gene encodes CDR1 DFQATT and CDR2 SNEGSKA (reference sequence). The CDR3 totals 14 residues. The CDR3 spells CSARDPGGHTEAFF.

This clonotype is called medium-sized based on its frequency. The rearrangement uses TRBV20-1 and TRBJ2-1. CDR3 size: 14 residues. Germline V lookup: CDR1 DFQATT, CDR2 SNEGSKA (reference sequence). This chain's CDR3 is CSASAESSYNEQFF.

The rearrangement uses TRBV29-1 and TRBJ2-7. The CDR3 spans 13 residues. Germline CDR1 SQVTM, CDR2 ANQGSEA. CDR3 protein: CSVGIRGSYEQYF.

The rearrangement joins TRBV6-4 to TRBJ2-3; the TCRdb D gene call, TRBD1, has no DNA to confirm it. The V gene's germline CDR1 is MRHNA and CDR2 SNTAGT. This CDR3 region has 14 residues. CDR3 loop: CASSDSRGADTQYF.

V usage is TRBV6-2 or TRBV6-3 and J usage is TRBJ2-5; TCRdb outputs TRBD2, but without DNA this stays unchecked. CDR1 MNHEY and CDR2 SVGEGT come from the germline V gene. The CDR3 runs 14 residues. The CDR3 spells CASTGASGQETQYF.

The chain couples TRBV7-9 to TRBJ2-3; TCRdb names TRBD1, which stays unverified in the absence of DNA. Per the germline V gene, CDR1 is SEHNR and CDR2 is FQNEAQ (reference sequence). This CDR3 comprises 16 residues. The CDR3 sequence: CASSLVTGPSADTQYF.

This CDR3 is CATSDGTPSQYF. V is TRBV24-1 and J is TRBJ2-3; TCRdb calls TRBD1, which cannot be checked without DNA. The CDR3 loop spans 12 amino acids. Germline CDR1 reads KGHDR; CDR2 reads SFDVKD.

Judged by frequency, this clonotype is large. V usage is TRBV6-4 and J usage is TRBJ2-1; the TCRdb D gene call, TRBD2, has no DNA to confirm it. The CDR3 consists of 15 residues. CDR1 is MRHNA and CDR2 is SNTAGT in the germline V gene. This CDR3 is CASSDSAGGGDEQFF.

CDR3 region: CASSQDQGGGSEQFF. The chain uses TRBV4-2 and TRBJ2-1; the TCRdb D gene call, TRBD1, has no DNA to confirm it. The germline CDR1 and CDR2 sequences are LGHNA and YNFKEQ. The CDR3 is made up of 15 amino acids.

V usage is TRBV15 and J usage is TRBJ2-2; lacking DNA, the TRBD1 call made by TCRdb goes unchecked. The CDR3 is 16 amino acids. Germline V gives CDR1 LNHNV, CDR2 YYDKDF (reference sequence). The CDR3 here is CATSRNGTGYTGELFF.

The chain recombines TRBV11-2 with TRBJ2-3; the D gene TCRdb calls, TRBD2, cannot be checked with no DNA. CDR3 length: 15 residues. Looked up from germline, CDR1 is SGHAT and CDR2 is FQNNGV. The CDR3 loop reads CASSLSEEGWDTQYF.

The genes are TRBV6-2 or TRBV6-3 and TRBJ1-1. CDR3 size: 15 residues. The germline V gene has CDR1 MNHEY and CDR2 SVGEGT. The CDR3 reads CASSYEAQFYTEAFF.

The genes are TRBV6-2 or TRBV6-3 and TRBJ2-2; the TCRdb call, TRBD1, lacks DNA for checking. Germline assignment: CDR1 MNHEY and CDR2 SVGEGT. This CDR3 spans 19 amino acids. CDR3 sequence: CASSYEGAASGSNTGELFF.

The chain has TRBV6-4 and TRBJ2-1. The CDR3 covers 15 residues. CDR1 is MRHNA, CDR2 SNTAGT, per germline. This CDR3 is CASSDKGDSYNEQFF.